This TCR beta chain is drawn from a study of blood T cell repertoires in COVID-19. About the research overall: The study drew acute and convalescent COVID-19 samples from the United States, Italy and Spain. T cells, B-cell-depleted T cells, or PBMCs provided the cDNA or gDNA that served as material.

Germline V lookup: CDR1 MDHEN, CDR2 SYDVKM. V dropped 2 bases and J dropped 4 bases, with 12 bases sitting between them. CDR3 length equals 15 residues. In the original processing: Reference gene primer amplification gave estimated nucleated cell counts. Repertoires were generated with immunoSEQ multiplex PCR, while TCRdb's copy carries only in-frame clones and drops some. V, J and clone size are taken as reported in that table, and D and trimming were inferred from the DNA itself. The sample holds a few hundred thousand clones, over 75% seen once. The TCR comes from a woman aged 60-70 years with acute or convalescent COVID-19. The sequenced sample consisted of peripheral blood. This chain joins TRBV28 and TRBJ1-5; no definite D call. CDR3 sequence reads: CASSLTVGRNQPQHF. Here the CDR3 DNA reads TGTGCCAGCAGTTTAACCGTTGGGAGGAATCAGCCCCAGCATTTT.